The 9 T cell receptor beta chains given below trace back to one sample, sequenced in a study of cytomegalovirus exposure and HLA in healthy donors. PCR amplification relied on 60 Vbeta primers (plus 13 Jbeta primers). Sequencing used immunoSEQ multiplex PCR; TCRdb keeps in-frame clones, though not all of them. This table has approximately 180,000 clones, less than 90% appearing once. Sequencing was done on a sample of PBMCs. These receptors originate from a girl under two years old in good health and CMV-seronegative.

In nucleotides, the CDR3 is TGTGCCAGCAGCTTAGACACACAGGGGGCGACTGAAGCTTTCTTT. Residues: CASSLDTQGATEAFF. The chain recombines TRBV7-9 with TRBJ1-1; 9 bases align to TRBD1. CDR3 length equals 15 residues. With 1 base clipped from V and 5 bases from J, the junction kept 5 bases outside the gene matches. Looked up from germline, CDR1 is SEHNR and CDR2 is FQNEAQ (reference sequence).

The chain couples TRBV6-1 to TRBJ1-1, with a tentative D call TRBD1 (5 bases). V shed 8 bases and J shed 1 base, with 8 bases lying between them. Germline V gene sequence: CDR1 MNHNS, CDR2 SASEGT. The CDR3 totals 12 residues. The CDR3 loop is CASHRPNTEAFF. In nucleotides, the CDR3 is TGTGCCAGCCACAGGCCGAACACTGAAGCTTTCTTT.

Here the CDR3 DNA reads TGTGCCAGCAGCTTGGGGGGACAGGGAGGCCAAGAGACCCAGTACTTC. It is translated as CASSLGGQGGQETQYF. The chain has TRBV5-4 and TRBJ2-5; 9 bases line up with TRBD1. J lost 1 base, V lost 0 bases, and 4 bases had no gene match. From germline, CDR1 is SGHNT and CDR2 YYREEE (reference sequence). This CDR3 is built from 16 residues.

The CDR3 DNA reads TGTGCCAGCTCACCTGGTGGAGGCCAGGAGCTGTTTTTT. Its translation is CASSPGGGQELFF. J is TRBJ2-2 and V is TRBV18, with TRBD2 as a possible D gene (5 bases). Germline V CDR1 and CDR2: KGHSH, LQKENI. Trimming shortened V by 3 bases and J by 10 bases, and 12 bases separated the two germline ends. The CDR3 runs 13 residues.

V is TRBV18 and J is TRBJ1-2; D may be TRBD1 (5 bases). Deletions cut 5 bases from V and 3 bases from J, with 22 bases between. Germline CDR1 reads KGHSH; CDR2 reads LQKENI. This CDR3 has 17 residues. CDR3 in DNA: TGTGCCAGCTCATCCCCCCGAGGAGGGGCGCACGACTATGGCTACACCTTC. It translates to CASSSPRGGAHDYGYTF.

The chain carries TRBV29-1 and TRBJ1-1, with D perhaps matching TRBD1 (5 bases). The V end was cut by 6 bases, the J end by 1 base, with 9 bases between. Germline V CDR1 and CDR2: SQVTM, ANQGSEA. The CDR3 loop spans 12 amino acids. The CDR3 sequence is CSVSGGNTEAFF. Here the CDR3 DNA reads TGCAGCGTCTCGGGGGGGAACACTGAAGCTTTCTTT.

The chain carries TRBV5-4 and TRBJ2-5; 16 bases line up with TRBD2. CDR3 length: 18 amino acids. Germline V CDR1 and CDR2: SGHNT, YYREEE (reference sequence). The ends lost 3 bases at V and 4 bases at J; junction bases unmatched: 9. CDR3 in amino acids: CASSSGGLAGGDGETQYF. The CDR3 coding sequence is TGTGCCAGCAGCTCGGGGGGACTAGCGGGAGGGGATGGAGAGACCCAGTACTTC.

The count of this clone is one. Different DNA sequences within this sample yield the same CDR3. The chain has TRBV9 and TRBJ2-3, with 10 bases fitting TRBD2. The CDR3 consists of 16 residues. V was clipped by 0 bases and J by 2 bases; unmatched bases: 3. Germline lookup yields CDR1 SGDLS and CDR2 YYNGEE. DNA for the CDR3: TGTGCCAGCAGCGTAGTGAGCGGGGGGGCCACAGATACGCAGTATTTT. It encodes CASSVVSGGATDTQYF. Variable domain in full (rest from reference TRBV9 and TRBJ2-3): DSGVTQTPKHLITATGQRVTLRCSPRSGDLSVYWYQQSLDQGLQFLIQYYNGEERAKGNILERFSAQQFPDLHSELNLSSLELGDSALYFCASSVVSGGATDTQYFGPGTRLTVL.

The rearrangement joins TRBV27 to TRBJ1-1; D is ambiguous. The CDR3 covers 15 residues. Trimming left V 2 bases short and J 1 base short, with 11 bases between. Germline-derived CDR1 and CDR2 are MNHEY and SMNVEV (reference sequence). CDR3 sequence reads: CASSLGSTANTEAFF. DNA for the CDR3: TGTGCCAGCAGTTTAGGTTCAACTGCGAACACTGAAGCTTTCTTT.